The 28 T cell receptor beta chains below all came from one sample that was sequenced in a study of T cell repertoires in aging, cancer and after chemotherapy (dated by TCRdb to the late 2010s). Genomic DNA extracted from peripheral blood, rather than sorted cells or RNA, was used as the source for amplification of TCR beta rearrangements. TCRdb lists the instrument as Illumina MiSeq. Multiplex touch-down PCR with a mixed TRB-A/B primer pool was used to amplify rearranged TRB sequences covering the V, D and J segments. TCRdb passed the public sequencing reads through fastp at Q25 and MiXCR, retaining productive beta sequences. Each CDR3 protein appears once, grouped with its most common genes and DNA. This sample holds approximately 8,300 distinct CDR3 sequences; roughly 31% were observed only once. The ten largest clones take up about an eighth of the sample. Sequencing used blood. The receptors stem from a human donor in good health. The donor label of this sample is uncertain.

The chain has TRBV11-1 and TRBJ2-7, with D perhaps matching TRBD1 or TRBD2 (6 bases each). V lost 10 bases and J 2 bases, leaving 12 bases between the germline ends. This CDR3 region has 12 residues. Germline assignment: CDR1 SGHAT and CDR2 FQDESV (reference sequence). In nucleotides, the CDR3 is TGTGCCACCTCTAGGGGGGCCTACGAGCAGTACTTC. Translating it yields CATSRGAYEQYF.

V usage is TRBV6-5 and J usage is TRBJ2-5; 9 bases match TRBD1. In germline, CDR1 is MNHEY, CDR2 SVGAGI. Losses at the gene ends were 4 bases for V and 4 bases for J; bases not matched to a gene: 4. The CDR3 loop spans 14 amino acids. CDR3 sequence reads: CASSLYRGRETQYF. CDR3 coding DNA: TGTGCCAGCAGTTTATACAGGGGGCGAGAGACCCAGTACTTC.

This clonotype appeared a few times. The rearrangement joins TRBV19 to TRBJ1-1; tentative D call: TRBD1 (6 bases). The CDR3 runs 13 residues. V lost 7 bases, J lost 4 bases, and 13 bases lay in between. CDR1 and CDR2 (germline): LNHDA, SQIVND (reference sequence). The CDR3 loop is CASNGGLGTEAFF. In DNA form, the CDR3 reads TGTGCCAGTAATGGGGGGCTCGGCACTGAAGCTTTCTTT.

The J gene is TRBJ2-2, the V gene TRBV7-2; D gene ambiguous. Trimming took off 2 bases at V and 4 bases at J, with 11 bases between the two ends. The CDR3 length is 15 residues. CDR1 SGHTA and CDR2 FQGNSA come from the germline V gene. CDR3 sequence: CASSLLVVLTGELFF. CDR3 nucleotide sequence: TGTGCCAGCAGCTTATTGGTAGTTCTCACCGGGGAGCTGTTTTTT.

J is TRBJ2-3 and V is TRBV11-1; D not certain. Trimming removed 2 bases from V and 7 bases from J, with 7 bases in between. From germline, CDR1 is SGHAT and CDR2 FQDESV (reference sequence). The CDR3 spans 12 residues. In DNA form, the CDR3 reads TGTGCCAGCAGCTTAATTGCAAATACGCAGTATTTT. This codes for CASSLIANTQYF.

Regarding this clonotype: Germline is not matched at one junction end, which may reflect a read error. The chain recombines TRBV13 with TRBJ2-7; D is perhaps TRBD2 (5 bases). There are 14 residues in the CDR3. From germline, CDR1 is PRHDT and CDR2 FYEKMQ (reference sequence). CDR3 residues: CASSVGGGTYEQYF. The CDR3 coding sequence is TGTGCCAGCAGCGTAGGAGGCGGAACCTACGAGCAGTACTTC.

The sample holds one count of this clonotype. The rearrangement uses TRBV12-3 or TRBV12-4 and TRBJ2-7; 11 bases line up with TRBD1. V was pared by 4 bases and J by 2 bases, with 4 bases of the junction left unmatched. This CDR3 comprises 15 residues. The CDR3 DNA reads TGTGCCAGCAGTTCAGGGACAGGGGGGCCCTACGAGCAGTACTTC. Translated, it gives CASSSGTGGPYEQYF.

This clonotype is medium-sized (0.01 to 0.1%) in the sample. This chain uses TRBV19 with TRBJ2-3; 7 bases match TRBD1. The V gene's germline CDR1 is LNHDA and CDR2 SQIVND (reference sequence). The CDR3 extends over 13 amino acids. Trimming cost V 6 bases and J 1 base; bases outside gene matches: 1. The CDR3 DNA reads as TGTGCCAGTAGCGACAGGGGCACAGATACGCAGTATTTT. This encodes CASSDRGTDTQYF. Together with reference TRBV19 and TRBJ2-3, the CDR3 gives the full variable domain: DGGITQSPKYLFRKEGQNVTLSCEQNLNHDAMYWYRQDPGQGLRLIYYSQIVNDFQKGDIAEGYSVSREKKESFPLTVTSAQKNPTAFYLCASSDRGTDTQYFGPGTRLTVL.

This clonotype was counted only a few times. As DNA, the CDR3 is TGTGCCAGCAGTTTTCTCCGGACAGGGAGTACGCAGTATTTT. Residues: CASSFLRTGSTQYF. The chain uses TRBV12-3 or TRBV12-4 and TRBJ2-3; the match to TRBD1 covers 8 bases. CDR3 length equals 14 residues. With V trimmed by 3 bases and J by 8 bases, 7 bases remained unmatched.

V and J are TRBV6-1 and TRBJ1-4; D may be TRBD1 (5 bases). The CDR3 is made up of 14 amino acids. V was clipped by 7 bases and J by 8 bases, with 17 bases between them. Germline V gene sequence: CDR1 MNHNS, CDR2 SASEGT. CDR3 in amino acids: CASKGGELWEKLFF. As DNA, the CDR3 is TGTGCCAGCAAGGGAGGGGAGCTATGGGAAAAACTGTTTTTT.

This clonotype appeared a few times. The chain has TRBV12-3 or TRBV12-4 and TRBJ2-4; D uncertain. The CDR3 runs to 14 residues. The V end was cut by 5 bases, the J end by 1 base, with 9 bases between. The CDR3 reads CASSGEKAKNIQYF. The CDR3 DNA reads TGTGCCAGCAGTGGAGAGAAGGCCAAAAACATTCAGTACTTC.

V gene TRBV6-5 combines with J gene TRBJ1-2, with D possibly matching TRBD1 (6 bases). The germline V and J ends were trimmed by 6 bases and 5 bases, with 22 bases remaining between them. This CDR3 has 16 residues. Germline-derived CDR1 and CDR2 are MNHEY and SVGAGI. CDR3: CASRPSARQATYGYTF. CDR3 sequence (DNA): TGTGCCAGCAGGCCCTCAGCCCGACAGGCAACATATGGCTACACCTTC.

The V call is TRBV5-5, the J call TRBJ2-2; D unclear. The CDR3 contains 13 residues. V was pared by 2 bases and J by 5 bases, with 7 bases between. Germline assignment: CDR1 SGHKS and CDR2 YYEKEE (reference sequence). The CDR3 DNA sequence: TGTGCCAGCAGCTTCACGGGTACCGGGGAGCTGTTTTTT. Protein product: CASSFTGTGELFF.

This chain uses TRBV5-4 with TRBJ1-4; 9 bases are a match to TRBD1. V shed 2 bases and J 6 bases; nucleotides not matched to a gene: 8. This CDR3 comprises 16 residues. Germline loops: CDR1 SGHNT, CDR2 YYREEE (reference sequence). The CDR3 protein is CASSLEAGTGYEKLFF. CDR3 nucleotide sequence: TGTGCCAGCAGCTTAGAGGCCGGGACAGGGTATGAAAAACTGTTTTTT.

This clonotype was found a few times. The chain combines TRBV30 with TRBJ1-5, with TRBD1 as a possible D gene (5 bases). The CDR3 spans 15 residues. Trimming took off 2 bases at V and 0 bases at J, with 11 bases between the two ends. The germline V gene encodes CDR1 GTSNPN and CDR2 SVGIG (reference sequence). The CDR3 reads CAWSFGGGSNQPQHF. CDR3 sequence (DNA): TGTGCCTGGAGTTTCGGCGGGGGTAGCAATCAGCCCCAGCATTTT.

This chain connects TRBV6-6 to TRBJ2-1; D perhaps matches TRBD2 (7 bases). The CDR3 sequence is 17 residues long. Germline CDR1 and CDR2: MNHNY and SVGAGI (reference sequence). Trimming took 0 bases from V and 4 from J, leaving 16 bases between them. CDR3 nucleotides: TGTGCCAGCAGTTACTCCTCGGGGGGCCACATTTACAATGAGCAGTTCTTC. Translating it yields CASSYSSGGHIYNEQFF.

In this sample, this clonotype is medium-sized (0.01 to 0.1%). The chain combines TRBV19 with TRBJ2-2; a possible D gene is TRBD1 (5 bases). Germline CDR1 is LNHDA and CDR2 is SQIVND (reference sequence). The V end was cut by 7 bases, the J end by 0 bases, with 9 bases between. There are 14 residues in the CDR3. CDR3 nucleotides: TGTGCCAGTACGTGGGGCGCGAACACCGGGGAGCTGTTTTTT. This encodes CASTWGANTGELFF.

The J gene is TRBJ2-7, the V gene TRBV12-3 or TRBV12-4; the match to TRBD2 covers 7 bases. CDR3 size: 20 residues. After removal of 4 bases from V and 0 bases from J, the junction contained 21 bases not matched to a gene. CDR3 in DNA: TGTGCCAGCAGTTCCTCGAATCCCCCGGGGGGAACGCCGTCCTCCTACGAGCAGTACTTC. Translated: CASSSSNPPGGTPSSYEQYF.

The rearrangement uses TRBV18 and TRBJ1-4; weak D call: TRBD1 (5 bases). From germline, CDR1 is KGHSH and CDR2 LQKENI. Trimming removed 3 bases at V and 0 bases at J, with 11 bases between. The CDR3 length is 16 residues. Here the CDR3 reads CASSPLGLPTNEKLFF. The CDR3 DNA is TGTGCCAGCTCACCGTTGGGGCTCCCAACTAATGAAAAACTGTTTTTT.

CDR3 region: CASSLALGDGYGYTF. The CDR3 nucleotides read TGTGCCAGCAGTTTAGCGCTGGGGGACGGCTATGGCTACACCTTC. The chain couples TRBV12-3 or TRBV12-4 to TRBJ1-2, with a tentative D call TRBD1 (5 bases). Trimming left V 0 bases short and J 4 bases short, with 12 bases between. The CDR3 totals 15 residues.

This clonotype is classed as medium-sized. The V call is TRBV19, the J call TRBJ2-7, with D tentatively TRBD1 (7 bases). V was pared by 3 bases and J by 6 bases, with 12 bases between. CDR3 length equals 13 residues. CDR1 is LNHDA and CDR2 is SQIVND in the germline V gene (reference sequence). This chain's CDR3 is CASSIRQGGEQYF. In DNA, the CDR3 is TGTGCCAGTAGTATTCGTCAGGGGGGCGAGCAGTACTTC. Based on the CDR3 plus reference TRBV19 and TRBJ2-7, the full variable domain is DGGITQSPKYLFRKEGQNVTLSCEQNLNHDAMYWYRQDPGQGLRLIYYSQIVNDFQKGDIAEGYSVSREKKESFPLTVTSAQKNPTAFYLCASSIRQGGEQYFGPGTRLTVT.

This clonotype has only a few counts. In DNA, the CDR3 is TGTGCCAGCAGTTTTGAGGGGGCGATCTGGCTGAAGGGCTACACCTTC. Translation: CASSFEGAIWLKGYTF. This sequence joins TRBV12-3 or TRBV12-4 and TRBJ1-2; the match to TRBD1 covers 7 bases. The CDR3 has 16 amino acids. The ends lost 3 bases at V and 8 bases at J; junction bases unmatched: 15.

This chain joins TRBV27 and TRBJ1-1; 7 bases line up with TRBD1. J was trimmed by 3 bases and V by 3 bases; bases with no gene match: 4. The CDR3 loop spans 14 amino acids. Germline V gene lookup returns CDR1 MNHEY and CDR2 SMNVEV (reference sequence). This CDR3 is CASSFYRGHTEAFF. Here the CDR3 DNA reads TGTGCCAGCAGTTTCTACAGGGGACACACTGAAGCTTTCTTT.

The chain joins TRBV6-2 or TRBV6-3 to TRBJ1-6; no clear D gene. V lost 5 bases and J 2 bases, leaving 13 bases between the germline ends. This CDR3 spans 16 amino acids. Germline loops: CDR1 MNHEY, CDR2 SVGEGT. CDR3 DNA sequence: TGTGCCAGCAGTATCTATGGGCCGGCCTATAATTCACCCCTCCACTTT. Protein sequence: CASSIYGPAYNSPLHF.

A few counts support this clonotype. This chain links TRBV5-1 with TRBJ2-1; 8 nucleotides align to TRBD1. The CDR3 is 12 residues long. V lost 4 bases to trimming and J lost 9 bases; unmatched junction nucleotides: 3. Germline lookup yields CDR1 SGHRS and CDR2 YFSETQ. CDR3 amino acids: CASSTTGAEQFF. The CDR3 DNA reads as TGCGCCAGCAGCACGACAGGGGCTGAGCAGTTCTTC.

V usage is TRBV19 and J usage is TRBJ2-1, with 9 nucleotides matching TRBD1. V dropped 3 bases and J dropped 1; count of bases not matched to a gene: 10. This CDR3 has 18 residues. Germline V gene sequence: CDR1 LNHDA, CDR2 SQIVND (reference sequence). The CDR3: CASSMGAMGTGSYNEQFF. The CDR3, as DNA: TGTGCCAGTAGTATGGGGGCTATGGGGACAGGGTCCTACAATGAGCAGTTCTTC.

The rearrangement links TRBV6-2 or TRBV6-3 to TRBJ1-1, with a weak D call TRBD1 (5 bases). The length of the CDR3 is 17 residues. The V and J ends lost 0 bases and 1 base respectively, with 15 bases between them. CDR1 and CDR2 (germline): MNHEY, SVGEGT. In DNA form, the CDR3 reads TGTGCCAGCAGTTACTCGCCGACCAGGGTGGGGAACACTGAAGCTTTCTTT. Amino acid sequence: CASSYSPTRVGNTEAFF.

This clonotype was detected only a few times. The chain combines TRBV10-3 with TRBJ2-2; 8 nucleotides match TRBD1. Germline V gene lookup returns CDR1 ENHRY and CDR2 SYGVKD. J was trimmed by 8 bases and V by 3 bases; bases with no gene match: 8. The length of the CDR3 is 15 residues. The CDR3 spells CAISDWQGAAGELFF. The CDR3 bases are TGTGCCATCAGTGACTGGCAGGGGGCAGCTGGGGAGCTGTTTTTT.